This T cell receptor beta chain was sequenced in a study of shared clonotypes between healthy human individuals. Whole-study results and caveats: On the whole, naive subsets had larger estimated richness than memory subsets had.

Worth noting for this clone: Antigen unknown. Within the sample, other DNA sequences also encode this same CDR3.

Germline CDR1 SGHRS, CDR2 YFSETQ. Germline trimming cut 0 bases from V and 3 bases from J; bases unmatched to any gene: 2. The CDR3 covers 14 residues. On sorted subsets, replicate PCRs used 150 to 250 ng DNA, or tens of thousands of T cell genomes. The data were produced by immunoSEQ multiplex PCR, yet TCRdb's version contains in-frame clones alone and is incomplete. Of some 1 million clones listed, about 74% are singletons. The sequence was collected from a man younger than 35 in good health. Sequenced input: memory CD4+ T cells sorted from blood. The subset here: CD45RA-negative fraction. V usage is TRBV5-1 and J usage is TRBJ2-5; 7 positions match TRBD1. The CDR3 loop reads CASSLGTGKETQYF. The DNA of the CDR3 is TGCGCCAGCAGCTTGGGGACAGGAAAAGAGACCCAGTACTTC.